Listed here are 10 T cell receptor beta chains from one sample, sequenced in a study of T cells after yellow fever vaccination. TCRdb independently ran MiXCR on the 5' RACE reads; one entry per CDR3 protein. The sample contains 160,000 or so distinct CDR3 sequences, about 7% of which appear only once. The specimen was CD4+ T cells sorted from PBMCs, collected less than 6 days after the first yellow fever vaccination. The receptor set was obtained from a man younger than 35 who received the YFV17D yellow fever vaccine.

This clonotype was picked up many times. The genes are TRBV28 and TRBJ1-1; D possibly corresponds to TRBD1 (5 bases). Germline values: CDR1 MDHEN, CDR2 SYDVKM. The length of the CDR3 is 17 residues. V was shortened by 6 bases and J by 3 bases, with 23 bases between the two germline ends. The CDR3 DNA sequence: TGTGCCAGCAGCCGAACCCGATGGGGGAGTGGAGACACTGAAGCTTTCTTT. This codes for CASSRTRWGSGDTEAFF.

This sequence joins TRBV6-5 and TRBJ2-5; D remains unclear. The germline gives CDR1 MNHEY, CDR2 SVGAGI. Deletions cut 2 bases from V and 2 bases from J, with 9 bases between. The CDR3 contains 14 residues. This CDR3 is CASSYGLPQETQYF. CDR3 DNA sequence: TGTGCCAGCAGTTACGGCCTACCACAAGAGACCCAGTACTTC.

A note on this clonotype: Mismatch with germline at one junction end may stem from a read error. V is TRBV20-1 and J is TRBJ2-1, with unresolved D. Per the germline V gene, CDR1 is DFQATT and CDR2 is SNEGSKA (reference sequence). This CDR3 region has 10 residues. The CDR3: CSAARANEQF. CDR3 DNA: TGCAGTGCTGCGCGAGCCAATGAGCAGTTC.

This clonotype was detected many times. The V call is TRBV4-1, the J call TRBJ2-1; 9 bases fit TRBD2. The CDR3 totals 15 residues. The V and J ends lost 1 base and 3 bases, in that order; junction bases with no gene match: 1. Germline V lookup: CDR1 MGHRA, CDR2 YSYEKL. CDR3 residues: CASSQGAGGYNEQFF. CDR3 in DNA: TGCGCCAGCAGCCAAGGAGCGGGGGGCTACAATGAGCAGTTCTTC.

This clonotype was seen ten or more times. V and J are TRBV9 and TRBJ2-3; 7 bases map to TRBD2. Germline CDR1 and CDR2: SGDLS and YYNGEE. This CDR3 region has 16 residues. Trimming at V came to 4 bases and at J to 1 base, leaving 9 bases not matched to a gene. CDR3 in DNA: TGTGCCAGCAGCCCCCCGGGGGGATTTGGCACAGATACGCAGTATTTT. Amino acids: CASSPPGGFGTDTQYF.

This clonotype was detected only a few times. The V and J genes are TRBV6-1 and TRBJ1-5; a possible D gene is TRBD1 (6 bases). V shed 11 bases and J shed 4 bases, with 18 bases lying between them. The germline CDR1 and CDR2 sequences are MNHNS and SASEGT. The CDR3 covers 14 residues. As DNA, the CDR3 is TGTGCCTGCCATCCGGGACACATTAATCAGCCCCAGCATTTT. Amino acid sequence: CACHPGHINQPQHF.

This clonotype showed up many times. This sequence joins TRBV7-9 and TRBJ1-5; perhaps TRBD1 as D (5 bases). The CDR3 covers 15 residues. The germline V gene encodes CDR1 SEHNR and CDR2 FQNEAQ (reference sequence). Trimming removed 2 bases at V and 2 bases at J, with 10 bases between. The CDR3 region is CASSLLGEGNQPQHF. The CDR3 DNA sequence: TGTGCCAGCAGCTTATTAGGGGAGGGCAATCAGCCCCAGCATTTT.

There are many counts of this clonotype. The gene calls are TRBV7-2 and TRBJ2-5; D perhaps matches TRBD1 (5 bases). Germline loops: CDR1 SGHTA, CDR2 FQGNSA. This CDR3 has 14 amino acids. V lost 4 bases and J lost 0, with 9 bases in between. The CDR3 sequence: CASSYDSNQETQYF. CDR3 nucleotides: TGTGCCAGCAGCTACGACAGCAACCAAGAGACCCAGTACTTC.

The chain links TRBV5-4 to TRBJ1-2; D perhaps matches TRBD1 (5 bases). The CDR3 loop spans 15 amino acids. V was trimmed by 4 bases and J by 6 bases, leaving 19 bases between them. Germline V gene lookup returns CDR1 SGHNT and CDR2 YYREEE (reference sequence). The DNA of the CDR3 is TGTGCCAGCAGCAGGGCTCCGGGGCATCAGAATGGCTACACCTTC. Translated: CASSRAPGHQNGYTF.

This clonotype was found a few times. The V call is TRBV12-3 or TRBV12-4, the J call TRBJ1-5; D unclear. The CDR3 has 12 residues. The V gene lost 4 bases and the J gene lost 5 bases, with 6 bases spanning the gap. Here the CDR3 DNA reads TGTGCCAGCAGTTATGCGCATCAGCCCCAGCATTTT. This sequence encodes CASSYAHQPQHF.